What follows are 7 T cell receptor beta chains derived from one specimen sequenced in a study of neurological immune-mediated disorders. Each CDR3 protein is one row after TCRdb ran MiXCR on the 5' RACE reads. The data show more than 45,000 distinct CDR3 sequences, 3% to 4.5% seen once. The sequencing input was PBMCs. Every receptor here comes from a man aged 25-40 years with multiple sclerosis.

This rearrangement joins TRBV28 to TRBJ2-5; D uncertain. Germline assignment: CDR1 MDHEN and CDR2 SYDVKM. The CDR3 has 14 residues. The V end lost 5 bases, the J end lost 7 bases, and 17 bases lay between the germline ends. The CDR3 region is CASSTREPTGTQYF. CDR3 coding DNA: TGTGCCAGCAGTACTCGCGAGCCTACCGGGACCCAGTACTTC.

This clonotype was detected ten times or more. At one end, the junction sequence differs from germline, possibly due to a read error. The chain joins TRBV15 to TRBJ2-2; 9 nucleotides align to TRBD2. Per germline, CDR1 LNHNV and CDR2 YYDKDF (reference sequence). CDR3 length: 16 residues. The CDR3 is CATRRGAGGDTGELFF. The CDR3 DNA sequence: TGTGCCACCAGGAGAGGAGCGGGGGGCGACACCGGGGAGCTGTTTTTT.

This clonotype was detected ten times or more. J is TRBJ2-1 and V is TRBV6-1, with 10 bases identical to TRBD2. V was clipped by 0 bases and J by 7 bases; unmatched bases: 3. Per the germline V gene, CDR1 is MNHNS and CDR2 is SASEGT. This CDR3 region has 15 residues. The CDR3 region is CASSEAPAGGNEQFF. The CDR3 coding sequence is TGTGCCAGCAGTGAAGCCCCAGCGGGGGGGAATGAGCAGTTCTTC.

This clonotype was seen repeatedly, ten times or more. The chain couples TRBV6-2 or TRBV6-3 to TRBJ2-7, with 8 positions matching TRBD1. Trimming took 4 bases from V and 3 from J; bases not matched to a gene: 5. The CDR3 extends over 14 amino acids. Germline assignment: CDR1 MNHEY and CDR2 SVGEGT. CDR3 loop: CASSFPGTGYEQYF. In nucleotides, the CDR3 is TGTGCCAGCAGTTTCCCCGGGACAGGCTACGAGCAGTACTTC.

This clonotype was detected ten times or more. This chain links TRBV28 with TRBJ2-1, with 7 positions matching TRBD2. The CDR3 extends over 14 amino acids. Trimming took 11 bases from V and 9 from J; bases not matched to a gene: 16. The V gene's germline CDR1 is MDHEN and CDR2 SYDVKM. Here the CDR3 reads CAVGILAVFSEQFF. CDR3 DNA: TGTGCCGTAGGGATCCTAGCGGTCTTCAGTGAGCAGTTCTTC. Complete variable domain (other parts from reference TRBV28 and TRBJ2-1): DVKVTQSSRYLVKRTGEKVFLECVQDMDHENMFWYRQDPGLGLRLIYFSYDVKMKEKGDIPEGYSVSREKKERFSLILESASTNQTSMYLCAVGILAVFSEQFFGPGTRLTVL.

This clonotype has more than one count but fewer than ten. The chain has TRBV19 and TRBJ2-7; possibly TRBD1 or TRBD2 for D (5 bases each). V lost 1 base and J 2 bases, leaving 12 bases between the germline ends. The germline gives CDR1 LNHDA, CDR2 SQIVND (reference sequence). The CDR3 runs to 15 residues. This CDR3 is CASSIALGDAYEQYF. Written as DNA, the CDR3 is TGTGCCAGTAGTATAGCGCTAGGGGACGCCTACGAGCAGTACTTC.

This clonotype was seen many times. A junction end diverges from the germline sequence, so it may reflect a read error. The chain carries TRBV10-2 and TRBJ1-6; 7 bases align to TRBD1. Germline V gene data show CDR1 as WSHSY and CDR2 as SAAADI. The CDR3 is 15 residues long. The CDR3 DNA is TGCGCCAGCAGTGAAGAGGGGGCTCGGGATTCACCCCTCAACTTT. Its translation is CASSEEGARDSPLNF.